This TCR beta chain was sequenced in a study of Ad26.COV2.S vaccination and SARS-CoV-2 variants. Study-level background: Into the muscle, Ad26.COV2.S was dosed once or twice, 56 days apart.

Assay: immunoSEQ multiplex PCR; the TCRdb copy retains only in-frame clones and omits some. Of about 370,000 clones listed, approximately 86% were seen once; the top ten hold more than 3%. This sample's treatment: around 19 received Ad26.COV2.S at low or high dose, single or two shots; 5 received placebo; per-sample allocation not given. Collection of the samples took place on day 63 after the first injection of vaccine or placebo. The V gene lost 2 bases and the J gene lost 8 bases, with 15 bases spanning the gap. The CDR3 has 14 residues. In germline, CDR1 is MNHNS, CDR2 SASEGT. This receptor was identified in a person aged 18-60 years who received the Ad26.COV2.S COVID-19 vaccine or a placebo. J is TRBJ1-2 and V is TRBV6-1, with D possibly matching TRBD1 (5 bases). Material: peripheral blood, obtained in a trial of Ad26.COV2.S vaccine versus placebo. The CDR3 here is CASSELKQAFGYTF. The DNA of the CDR3 is TGTGCCAGCAGTGAATTGAAACAGGCCTTCGGCTACACCTTC.